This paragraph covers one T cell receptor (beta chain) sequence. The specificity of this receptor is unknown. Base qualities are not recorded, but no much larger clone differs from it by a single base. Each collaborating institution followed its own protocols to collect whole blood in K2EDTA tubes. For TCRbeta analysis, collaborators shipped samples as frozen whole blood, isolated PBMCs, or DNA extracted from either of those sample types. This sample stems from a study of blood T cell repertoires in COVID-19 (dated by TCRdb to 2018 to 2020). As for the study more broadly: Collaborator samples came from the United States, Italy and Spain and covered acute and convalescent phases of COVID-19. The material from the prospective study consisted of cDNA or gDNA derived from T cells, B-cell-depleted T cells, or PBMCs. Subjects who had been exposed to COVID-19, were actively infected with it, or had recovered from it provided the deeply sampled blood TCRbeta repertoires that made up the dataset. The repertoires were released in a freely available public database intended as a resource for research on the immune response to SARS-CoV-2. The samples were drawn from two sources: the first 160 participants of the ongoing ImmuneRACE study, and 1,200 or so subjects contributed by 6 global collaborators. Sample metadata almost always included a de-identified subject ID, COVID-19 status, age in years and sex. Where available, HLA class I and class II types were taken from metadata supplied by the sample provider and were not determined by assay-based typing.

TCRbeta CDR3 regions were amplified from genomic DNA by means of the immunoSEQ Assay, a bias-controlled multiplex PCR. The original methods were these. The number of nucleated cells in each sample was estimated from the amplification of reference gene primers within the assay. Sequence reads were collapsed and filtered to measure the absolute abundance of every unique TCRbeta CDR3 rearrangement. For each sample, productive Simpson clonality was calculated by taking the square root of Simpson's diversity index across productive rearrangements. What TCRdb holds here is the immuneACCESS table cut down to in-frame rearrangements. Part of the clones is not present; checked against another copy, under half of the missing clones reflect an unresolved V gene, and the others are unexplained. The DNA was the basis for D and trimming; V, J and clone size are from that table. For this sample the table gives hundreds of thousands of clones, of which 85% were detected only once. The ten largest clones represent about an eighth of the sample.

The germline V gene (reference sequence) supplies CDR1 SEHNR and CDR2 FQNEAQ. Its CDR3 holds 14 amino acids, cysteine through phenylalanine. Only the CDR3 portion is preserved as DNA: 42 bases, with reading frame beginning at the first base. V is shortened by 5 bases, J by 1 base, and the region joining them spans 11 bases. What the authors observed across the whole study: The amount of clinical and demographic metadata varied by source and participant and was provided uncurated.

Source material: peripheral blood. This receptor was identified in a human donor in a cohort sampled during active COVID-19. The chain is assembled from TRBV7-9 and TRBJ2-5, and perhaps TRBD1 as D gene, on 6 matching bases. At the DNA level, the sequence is TGTGCCAGCAGCCCCGGGACAACCCAAGAGACCCAGTACTTC. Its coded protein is CASSPGTTQETQYF.